This T cell receptor beta chain was recovered during a study of OX40 agonist ivuxolimab in advanced cancers. CDR3 length: 16 residues. V shed 6 bases and J 7 bases; nucleotides not matched to a gene: 12. The germline V gene has CDR1 MDHEN and CDR2 SYDVKM. TCRdb's copy holds only in-frame clones and misses some; the assay was immunoSEQ multiplex PCR. This table holds tens of thousands of clones, around 85% found once. The sequencing here drew on CD4+ or CD8+ T cells sorted from blood, taken in a trial of the OX40 agonist ivuxolimab. The receptor's source is an adult with an advanced solid tumor such as melanoma, head and neck, liver or kidney cancer. V usage is TRBV28 and J usage is TRBJ2-1; TRBD1 matches 10 bases. CDR3 nucleotides: TGTGCCAGCAGGAAACCGGGACAGGGGAATTGGAATGAGCAGTTCTTC. Its protein is CASRKPGQGNWNEQFF. Full variable domain (remainder filled in from reference TRBV28 and TRBJ2-1): DVKVTQSSRYLVKRTGEKVFLECVQDMDHENMFWYRQDPGLGLRLIYFSYDVKMKEKGDIPEGYSVSREKKERFSLILESASTNQTSMYLCASRKPGQGNWNEQFFGPGTRLTVL.